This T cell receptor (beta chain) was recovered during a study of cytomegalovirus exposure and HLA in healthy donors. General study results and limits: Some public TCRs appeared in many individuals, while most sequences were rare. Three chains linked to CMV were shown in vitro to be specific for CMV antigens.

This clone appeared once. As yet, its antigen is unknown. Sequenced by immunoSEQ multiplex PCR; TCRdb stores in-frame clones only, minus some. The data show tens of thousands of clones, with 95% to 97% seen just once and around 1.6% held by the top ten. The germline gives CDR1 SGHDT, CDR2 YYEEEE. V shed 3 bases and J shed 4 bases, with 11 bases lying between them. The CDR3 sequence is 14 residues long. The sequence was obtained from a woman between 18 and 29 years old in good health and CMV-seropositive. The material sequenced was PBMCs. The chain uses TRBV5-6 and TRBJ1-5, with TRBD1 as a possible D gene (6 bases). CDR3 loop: CASSSGQLNQPQHF. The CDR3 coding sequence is TGTGCCAGCAGCTCAGGACAGCTGAATCAGCCCCAGCATTTT.